This T cell receptor beta chain was obtained from a study of shared clonotypes between healthy human individuals. General study findings and limits: Compared with memory subsets, naive subsets generally had larger estimated richness. For naive CD4 cells, 5% to 6.5% of clonotypes were shared across a handful of donors. Clonotypes shared by all four donors outscored non-shared clonotypes in generation probability.

The length of the CDR3 is 17 residues. The trim removed 7 bases at V and 5 bases at J, leaving 18 bases unmatched. Germline V gene data show CDR1 as SEHNR and CDR2 as FQNEAQ (reference sequence). Notes on this clone: Its antigen is as yet unknown.

Using immunoSEQ multiplex PCR, the repertoire was profiled, and TCRdb retains in-frame clones only, with some absent. The sample records some 2,000,000 clones, 85% to 95% being singletons. The chain recombines TRBV7-9 with TRBJ2-5, with 8 bases that match TRBD2. The sequenced sample was naive CD4+ T cells sorted from blood. Sample subset: CD45RA+ positively selected. This sequence originates from a man between 18 and 35 years old in good health. The CDR3 DNA reads as TGTGCCAGCACACTTTCCCGCGGGGGGTCATTTAGGGAGACCCAGTACTTC. It translates to CASTLSRGGSFRETQYF.